These 23 T cell receptor beta chains came from one sample sequenced in a study of Graves' ophthalmopathy and Graves' hyperthyroidism. As the template, RNA transcripts were used to amplify TCR beta CDR3 regions. RT-PCR with HTBI primers came first, then second-round multiplex PCR. TCRdb reanalysed the multiplex PCR reads using MiXCR and keeps one entry per CDR3 protein. The sample has roughly 1.1 million distinct CDR3 sequences, 35% to 45% seen once. The sample taken for sequencing was peripheral blood or thyroid tissue (not recorded which). The source of these receptors is an adult man with Graves' hyperthyroidism.

This rearrangement joins TRBV7-2 to TRBJ1-2; 7 bases fit TRBD1. Trimming removed 1 base from V and 4 bases from J; junction bases left unmatched: 12. The CDR3 has 17 amino acids. Germline lookup yields CDR1 SGHTA and CDR2 FQGNSA. As DNA, the CDR3 is TGTGCCAGCAGCTTAGGCACAGGGGCGCTACCTCTCTATGGCTACACCTTC. It is translated as CASSLGTGALPLYGYTF.

This clonotype was detected ten times or more. V usage is TRBV7-8 and J usage is TRBJ1-5; TRBD1 might be the D (6 bases). The V end was cut by 3 bases, the J end by 3 bases, with 15 bases between. From germline, CDR1 is SGHVS and CDR2 FQNEAQ. This CDR3 is built from 16 residues. CDR3 in amino acids: CASSLTSGTHNQPQHF. The CDR3 bases are TGTGCCAGCAGCTTGACCTCCGGGACACACAATCAGCCCCAGCATTTT.

This clonotype was detected ten times or more. This chain joins TRBV6-2 or TRBV6-3 and TRBJ1-1; D not certain. This CDR3 is 15 amino acids long. CDR1 MNHEY and CDR2 SVGEGT come from the germline V gene. Between the trimmed V and J ends, which lost 5 bases and 1 base, there was a span of 14 bases. The CDR3 is CASSALQMRNTEAFF. The CDR3 DNA is TGTGCCAGCAGTGCCCTCCAGATGCGGAACACTGAAGCTTTCTTT.

This clonotype was seen many times. This chain uses TRBV6-5 with TRBJ1-2; D is unclear. This CDR3 has 14 amino acids. Trimming stripped 2 bases from V and 6 bases from J, with 13 bases between. Germline CDR1 and CDR2: MNHEY and SVGAGI. This CDR3 reads CASSYIRGRDGYTF. The CDR3 DNA sequence: TGTGCCAGCAGTTACATCCGGGGTCGAGATGGCTACACCTTC.

Of note for this clonotype: The junction shows a germline mismatch at one end, possibly a read error. V and J are TRBV10-3 and TRBJ2-7; D is possibly TRBD1 (5 bases). Per germline, CDR1 ENHRY and CDR2 SYGVKD. This CDR3 region has 16 residues. CDR3 in amino acids: CASSKSTLGASYEQYF. In DNA form, the CDR3 reads TGTGCCAGCAGTAAGTCAACCCTAGGGGCCTCCTACGAGCAGTACTTC.

This clonotype was detected ten times or more. The J gene is TRBJ1-2, the V gene TRBV7-9; tentatively, D is TRBD1 (6 bases). Trimming pared 5 bases from V and 6 bases from J, leaving 19 bases between. Germline lookup yields CDR1 SEHNR and CDR2 FQNEAQ (reference sequence). CDR3 size: 15 residues. Written as DNA, the CDR3 is TGTGCCAGCAGCCCGGGGGTCAGGGGCTATGATGGCTACACCTTC. Its protein is CASSPGVRGYDGYTF.

In its sample, this clonotype was seen many times. The chain carries TRBV7-2 and TRBJ2-6; either TRBD1 or TRBD2 may supply D (6 bases each). The V end was cut by 6 bases, the J end by 1 base, with 16 bases between. Looked up from germline, CDR1 is SGHTA and CDR2 is FQGNSA. The CDR3 extends over 17 amino acids. CDR3 nucleotides: TGTGCCAGCAGGTTTACTGAGGGGGGATCTGGGGCCAACGTCCTGACTTTC. Translating it yields CASRFTEGGSGANVLTF. The full variable domain, rest sourced from reference TRBV7-2 and TRBJ2-6, is GAGVSQSPSNKVTEKGKDVELRCDPISGHTALYWYRQSLGQGLEFLIYFQGNSAPDKSGLPSDRFSAERTGGSVSTLTIQRTQQEDSAVYLCASRFTEGGSGANVLTFGAGSRLTVL.

This clonotype has a handful of counts. CDR3 sequence reads: CASSQGQEPQHF. The CDR3 nucleotides read TGTGCCAGCAGTCAGGGTCAGGAGCCCCAGCATTTT. This chain connects TRBV28 to TRBJ1-5; D perhaps matches TRBD1 (5 bases). In germline, CDR1 is MDHEN, CDR2 SYDVKM. This CDR3 comprises 12 residues. Trimming took off 5 bases at V and 8 bases at J, with 10 bases between the two ends.

This clonotype was counted between two and nine times. The gene calls are TRBV10-1 and TRBJ1-5; D gene unclear. V lost 6 bases and J lost 1, with 25 bases in between. The germline gives CDR1 WNHNN, CDR2 SYGVQD (reference sequence). The CDR3 sequence is 19 residues long. Written as DNA, the CDR3 is TGCGCCAGCAGCCCATTAAGACTGACCAGGCAACAAAGCAATCAGCCCCAGCATTTT. Its translation is CASSPLRLTRQQSNQPQHF.

A note on this clonotype: This may stem from a read error, because a much larger clone lies one nucleotide away. CDR3 bases: TGTGCCAGTAGTAGATCGGCTAATTCACCCCTCCACTTT. Translating it yields CASSRSANSPLHF. This chain uses TRBV19 with TRBJ1-6; D unresolved. The CDR3 runs to 13 residues. CDR1 LNHDA and CDR2 SQIVND come from the germline V gene (reference sequence). Trimming pared 4 bases from V and 6 bases from J, leaving 7 bases between.

This clonotype has only a few counts. The rearrangement links TRBV5-4 to TRBJ1-1; D is unresolved. The CDR3 is 14 residues long. Trimming stripped 1 base from V and 1 base from J, with 8 bases between. CDR1 is SGHNT and CDR2 is YYREEE in the germline V gene (reference sequence). The CDR3 DNA follows: TGTGCCAGCAGCTTGTTCCCGGAGAACACTGAAGCTTTCTTT. Protein sequence: CASSLFPENTEAFF.

This clonotype showed up just once. This could be a read error, since a much larger clone is one nucleotide away. The chain recombines TRBV7-2 with TRBJ1-5; D is undetermined. The CDR3 runs 13 residues. Per germline, CDR1 SGHTA and CDR2 FQGNSA. CDR3 sequence reads: CASSWNSSQPQHF. The CDR3 bases are TGTGCCAGCAGCTGGAATAGCAGTCAGCCCCAGCATTTT.

V is TRBV24-1 and J is TRBJ1-2; TRBD1 matches at 8 bases. CDR1 is KGHDR, CDR2 SFDVKD, per germline. V dropped 7 bases and J dropped 5; count of bases not matched to a gene: 8. The CDR3 is 14 amino acids. The DNA of the CDR3 is TGTGCCACCAGCTCGGGCAGGGGGCTTTATGGCTACACCTTC. Protein product: CATSSGRGLYGYTF.

This clonotype was observed a single time. The rearrangement uses TRBV20-1 and TRBJ1-5; perhaps TRBD1 as D (5 bases). Trimming shortened V by 0 bases and J by 0 bases, and 18 bases separated the two germline ends. This CDR3 is 18 amino acids long. Germline CDR1 reads DFQATT; CDR2 reads SNEGSKA (reference sequence). Here the CDR3 reads CSARDRDRVNYSNQPQHF. The CDR3 DNA sequence: TGCAGTGCTAGAGACCGGGACCGGGTAAACTATAGCAATCAGCCCCAGCATTTT.

The CDR3 reads CSVGGSRETQYF. The CDR3 DNA reads TGCAGCGTCGGGGGGTCCCGGGAGACCCAGTACTTC. This chain uses TRBV29-1 with TRBJ2-5; TRBD2 matches at 7 bases. Losses at the gene ends were 6 bases for V and 5 bases for J; bases not matched to a gene: 6. The CDR3 sequence is 12 residues long. Germline CDR1 reads SQVTM; CDR2 reads ANQGSEA.

This clonotype has just a few counts. The V and J genes are TRBV7-8 and TRBJ2-7; D not resolved. V was pared by 7 bases and J by 0 bases, with 10 bases between. CDR1 and CDR2 from the germline V gene are SGHVS and FQNEAQ. The CDR3 has 13 residues. CDR3 loop: CASNKAISYEQYF. CDR3 DNA sequence: TGTGCCAGCAACAAGGCCATCTCCTACGAGCAGTACTTC.

V gene TRBV25-1 combines with J gene TRBJ1-4; possibly TRBD1 for D (5 bases). With 5 bases removed from V and 7 bases from J, the gap between germline ends came to 17 bases. CDR3 length: 15 residues. Germline CDR1 and CDR2: MGHDK and SYGVNS. The CDR3 sequence: CASSLPGLGTEKLFF. DNA for the CDR3: TGTGCCAGCAGTTTACCAGGGTTAGGGACTGAAAAACTGTTTTTT.

This clonotype was seen many times. The chain links TRBV24-1 to TRBJ1-1; weak D call: TRBD1 (5 bases). CDR1 is KGHDR, CDR2 SFDVKD, per germline. Trimming took 5 bases from V and 1 from J, leaving 10 bases between them. This CDR3 contains 14 residues. The CDR3: CATSAAGKNTEAFF. CDR3 nucleotides: TGTGCCACCAGTGCGGCAGGGAAGAACACTGAAGCTTTCTTT.

The V call is TRBV2, the J call TRBJ2-1, with 7 bases that match TRBD2. V was clipped by 6 bases and J by 10 bases; unmatched bases: 12. Germline CDR1 reads SNHLY; CDR2 reads FYNNEI. This CDR3 spans 14 amino acids. CDR3 in DNA: TGTGCCAGCAGCTTAGAGGAGGGGCGGGGGGAGCAGTTCTTC. This sequence encodes CASSLEEGRGEQFF.

This clonotype was detected ten times or more. This rearrangement joins TRBV7-6 to TRBJ1-6; D remains unclear. Trimming removed 2 bases from V and 5 bases from J, with 10 bases in between. Germline V gene data show CDR1 as SGHVS and CDR2 as FNYEAQ. The CDR3 is 15 amino acids. The CDR3 protein is CASSLTHSDNSPLHF. In DNA form, the CDR3 reads TGTGCCAGCAGCTTAACTCATAGCGATAATTCACCCCTCCACTTT.

There are many counts of this clonotype. This chain uses TRBV7-2 with TRBJ2-2; 11 nucleotides line up with TRBD2. J lost 4 bases, V lost 6 bases, and 13 bases had no gene match. The CDR3 spans 18 residues. The germline V gene encodes CDR1 SGHTA and CDR2 FQGNSA. The CDR3 DNA follows: TGTGCCAGCAGTTCTGACCGCCTAGCGGGAGGAGGCACCGGGGAGCTGTTTTTT. This codes for CASSSDRLAGGGTGELFF.

This clonotype has a handful of counts. The junction departs from germline at one end; a sequencing error may be responsible. The chain carries TRBV7-8 and TRBJ2-5; TRBD1 aligns across 7 bases. Germline assignment: CDR1 SGHVS and CDR2 FQNEAQ. The CDR3 is 14 amino acids. Written as DNA, the CDR3 is TGTGCCAGCAGCCGCGGACAGGTCCAAGGGACCCAGTACTTC. Protein sequence: CASSRGQVQGTQYF. The full variable domain, its missing parts supplied by reference TRBV7-8 and TRBJ2-5, is GAGVSQSPRYKVAKRGQDVALRCDPISGHVSLFWYQQALGQGPEFLTYFQNEAQLDKSGLPSDRFFAERPEGSVSTLKIQRTQQEDSAVYLCASSRGQVQGTQYFGPGTRLLVL.

This chain links TRBV12-3 or TRBV12-4 with TRBJ1-1; D not certain. The CDR3 runs to 13 residues. Trimming took off 6 bases at V and 3 bases at J, with 11 bases between the two ends. The CDR3 spells CASSLIQDTEAFF. The CDR3 DNA sequence: TGTGCCAGCAGCTTGATTCAGGACACTGAAGCTTTCTTT.